This T cell receptor (beta chain) stems from a study of T-cell memory formation after mild COVID-19. Study at large: Largely, TCR clusters stayed within a single donor.

TCR alpha and TCR beta cDNA libraries carrying sample barcodes and UMIs came from 5'RACE with constant-segment primers. Via MiXCR, TCRdb re-called the 5' RACE reads, giving one row per CDR3 protein. The data show roughly 400,000 distinct CDR3 sequences, with 16% seen just once and about 22% held by the top ten. On this clonotype itself: What it binds is not known.

Study conclusions and caveats: Cross-reactive memory apparently joined, as some responding clones appeared in pre-infection memory. Clones that contracted from day 15 to 85 were balanced CD4/CD8, while later expanders leaned CD4+.

Germline V gene sequence: CDR1 KGHDR, CDR2 SFDVKD. V dropped 6 bases and J dropped 0 bases, with 15 bases sitting between them. CDR3 length equals 16 residues. The sequence was collected from a man aged 18-30 years who had mild COVID-19 (a few samples of this study predate the infection). Cell type and time point are not known. Sequencing used PBMCs or a T cell subset sorted from them (not recorded which). This chain joins TRBV24-1 and TRBJ2-3; D ambiguous. The CDR3 coding sequence is TGTGCCACCAGTTCTACAGTCGATACTAGCACAGATACGCAGTATTTT. This encodes CATSSTVDTSTDTQYF.